This entry describes one T cell receptor (beta chain). The data were taken from a study of blood T cell repertoires in COVID-19. Looking at the study overall: Specimens from acute and convalescent COVID-19 originated in the United States, Italy and Spain. Nucleic acid was either cDNA or gDNA, and it came from T cells, B-cell-depleted T cells, or PBMCs.

V gave up 3 bases and J gave up 5 bases; unmatched junction bases: 9. Germline CDR1 reads KGHDR; CDR2 reads SFDVKD. The CDR3 length is 16 residues. Source study methods: Cell counts per sample came from amplifying reference gene primers. Repertoires were generated with immunoSEQ multiplex PCR, while TCRdb's copy carries only in-frame clones and drops some. That table gives V, J and clone size, and the DNA gave D and trimming. The sample contains some 130,000 clones, roughly 90% of which appear only once. The sequencing sample was made of peripheral blood. The chain uses TRBV24-1 and TRBJ2-1, with 7 bases fitting TRBD2. This receptor was taken from a man between 70 and 80 years old with active COVID-19. The CDR3 is CATSDPAAGYDNEQFF. The CDR3 coding sequence is TGTGCCACCAGTGATCCCGCAGCGGGGTACGACAATGAGCAGTTCTTC.